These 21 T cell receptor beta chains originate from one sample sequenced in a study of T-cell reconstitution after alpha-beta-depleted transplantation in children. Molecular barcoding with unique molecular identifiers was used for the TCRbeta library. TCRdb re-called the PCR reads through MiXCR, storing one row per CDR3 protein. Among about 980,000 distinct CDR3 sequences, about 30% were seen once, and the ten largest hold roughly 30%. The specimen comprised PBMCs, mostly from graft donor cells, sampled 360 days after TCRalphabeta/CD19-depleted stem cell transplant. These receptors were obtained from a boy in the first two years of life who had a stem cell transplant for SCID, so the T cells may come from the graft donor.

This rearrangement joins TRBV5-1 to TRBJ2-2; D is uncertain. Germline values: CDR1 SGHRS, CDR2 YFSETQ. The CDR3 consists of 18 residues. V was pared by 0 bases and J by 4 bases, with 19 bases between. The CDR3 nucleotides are TGCGCCAGCAGCTTGGAGACTCAACGCCGTCCGGGCACCGGGGAGCTGTTTTTT. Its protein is CASSLETQRRPGTGELFF.

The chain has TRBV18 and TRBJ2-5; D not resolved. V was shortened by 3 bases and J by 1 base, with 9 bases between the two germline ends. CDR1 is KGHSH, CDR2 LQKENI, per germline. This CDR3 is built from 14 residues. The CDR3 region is CASSPFTVQETQYF. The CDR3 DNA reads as TGTGCCAGCTCACCCTTTACAGTCCAAGAGACCCAGTACTTC.

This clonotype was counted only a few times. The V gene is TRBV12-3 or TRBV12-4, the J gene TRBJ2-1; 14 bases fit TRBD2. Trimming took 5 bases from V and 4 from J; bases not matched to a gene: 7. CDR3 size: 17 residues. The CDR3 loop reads CASSPKGLAGGYNEQFF. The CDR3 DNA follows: TGTGCCAGCAGTCCTAAAGGACTAGCGGGGGGATACAATGAGCAGTTCTTC.

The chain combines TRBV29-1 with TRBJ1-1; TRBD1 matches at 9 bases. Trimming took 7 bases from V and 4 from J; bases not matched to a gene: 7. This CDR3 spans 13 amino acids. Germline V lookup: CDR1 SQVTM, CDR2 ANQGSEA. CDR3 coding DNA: TGCAGCGGGAACAGGGGGCCCGGCACTGAAGCTTTCTTT. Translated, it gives CSGNRGPGTEAFF.

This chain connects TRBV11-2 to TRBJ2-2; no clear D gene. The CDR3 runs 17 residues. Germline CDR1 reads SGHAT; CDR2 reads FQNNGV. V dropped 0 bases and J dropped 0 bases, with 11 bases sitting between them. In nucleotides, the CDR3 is TGTGCCAGCAGCTTAGATTTGACCGGCGCGAACACCGGGGAGCTGTTTTTT. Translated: CASSLDLTGANTGELFF.

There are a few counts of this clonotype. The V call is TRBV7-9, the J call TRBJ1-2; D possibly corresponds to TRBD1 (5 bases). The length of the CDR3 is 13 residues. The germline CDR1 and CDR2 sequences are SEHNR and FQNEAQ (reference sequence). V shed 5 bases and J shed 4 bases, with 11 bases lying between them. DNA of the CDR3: TGTGCCAGCAGCCCCAGGGACGTCTATGGCTACACCTTC. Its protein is CASSPRDVYGYTF.

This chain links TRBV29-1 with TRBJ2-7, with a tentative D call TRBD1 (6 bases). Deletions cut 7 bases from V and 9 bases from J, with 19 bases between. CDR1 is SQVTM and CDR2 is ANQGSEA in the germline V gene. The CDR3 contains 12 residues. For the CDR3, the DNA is TGCAGCGCGACTTCCATAGGACAGAGGCAGTACTTC. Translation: CSATSIGQRQYF.

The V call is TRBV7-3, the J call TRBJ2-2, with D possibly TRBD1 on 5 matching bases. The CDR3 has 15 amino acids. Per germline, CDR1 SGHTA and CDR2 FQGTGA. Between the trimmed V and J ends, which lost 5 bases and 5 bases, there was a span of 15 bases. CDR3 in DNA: TGTGCCAGCAGCCAGCAGGGCCCTGGGACCGGGGAGCTGTTTTTT. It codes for CASSQQGPGTGELFF.

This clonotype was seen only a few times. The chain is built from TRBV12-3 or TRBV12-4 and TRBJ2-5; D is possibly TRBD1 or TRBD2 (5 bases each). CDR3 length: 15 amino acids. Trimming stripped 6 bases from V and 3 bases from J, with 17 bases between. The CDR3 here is CASRPLLRGEETQYF. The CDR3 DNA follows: TGTGCCAGCAGACCCCTTTTGAGGGGAGAAGAGACCCAGTACTTC.

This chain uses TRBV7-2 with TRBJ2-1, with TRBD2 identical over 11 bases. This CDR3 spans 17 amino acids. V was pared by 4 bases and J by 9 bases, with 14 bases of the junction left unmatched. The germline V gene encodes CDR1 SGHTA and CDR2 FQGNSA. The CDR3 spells CASSSRGGSGGGREQFF. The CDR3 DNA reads TGTGCCAGCAGCTCCAGAGGTGGTAGCGGGGGGGGACGTGAGCAGTTCTTC.

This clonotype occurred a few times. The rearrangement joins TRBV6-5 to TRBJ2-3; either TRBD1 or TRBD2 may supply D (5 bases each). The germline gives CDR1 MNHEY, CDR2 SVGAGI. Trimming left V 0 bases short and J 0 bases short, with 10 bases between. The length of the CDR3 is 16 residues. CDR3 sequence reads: CASSYSGTESTDTQYF. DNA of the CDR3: TGTGCCAGCAGTTACTCAGGGACGGAGAGCACAGATACGCAGTATTTT.

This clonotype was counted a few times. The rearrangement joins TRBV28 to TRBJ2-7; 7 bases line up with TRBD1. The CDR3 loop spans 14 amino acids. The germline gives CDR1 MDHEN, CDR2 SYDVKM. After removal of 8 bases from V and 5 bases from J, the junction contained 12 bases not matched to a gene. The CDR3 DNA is TGTGCCAGCTACCCGACAGGGCGTTCGGACGAGCAGTACTTC. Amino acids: CASYPTGRSDEQYF.

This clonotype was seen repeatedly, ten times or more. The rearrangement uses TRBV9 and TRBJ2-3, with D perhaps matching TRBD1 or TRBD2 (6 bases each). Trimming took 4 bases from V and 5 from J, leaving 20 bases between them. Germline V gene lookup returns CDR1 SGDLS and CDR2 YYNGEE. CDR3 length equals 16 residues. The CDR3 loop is CASSSARGARKDTQYF. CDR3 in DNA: TGTGCCAGCAGCTCGGCTAGGGGGGCGCGGAAAGATACGCAGTATTTT. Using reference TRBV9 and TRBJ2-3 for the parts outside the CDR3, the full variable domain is DSGVTQTPKHLITATGQRVTLRCSPRSGDLSVYWYQQSLDQGLQFLIQYYNGEERAKGNILERFSAQQFPDLHSELNLSSLELGDSALYFCASSSARGARKDTQYFGPGTRLTVL.

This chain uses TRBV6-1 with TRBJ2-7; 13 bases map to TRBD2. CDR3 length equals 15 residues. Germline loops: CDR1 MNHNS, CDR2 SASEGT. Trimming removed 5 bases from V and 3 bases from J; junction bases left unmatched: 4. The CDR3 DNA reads TGTGCCAGCAGTAGACTAGCGGGGGGCAACTACGAGCAGTACTTC. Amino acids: CASSRLAGGNYEQYF.

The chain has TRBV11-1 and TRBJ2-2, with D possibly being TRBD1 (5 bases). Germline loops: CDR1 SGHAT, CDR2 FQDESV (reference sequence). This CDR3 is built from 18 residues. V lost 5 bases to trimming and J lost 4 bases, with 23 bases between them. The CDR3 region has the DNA TGTGCCAGCAGCCCCCGACTGGTAGCAGGGATGGTCACCGGGGAGCTGTTTTTT. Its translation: CASSPRLVAGMVTGELFF.

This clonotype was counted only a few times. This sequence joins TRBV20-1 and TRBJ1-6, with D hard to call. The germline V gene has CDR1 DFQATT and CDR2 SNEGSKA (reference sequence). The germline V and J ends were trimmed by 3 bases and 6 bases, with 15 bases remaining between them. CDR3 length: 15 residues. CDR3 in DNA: TGCAGTGCTAGGTCGAGGGCGAGGAGTAATTCACCCCTCCACTTT. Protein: CSARSRARSNSPLHF.

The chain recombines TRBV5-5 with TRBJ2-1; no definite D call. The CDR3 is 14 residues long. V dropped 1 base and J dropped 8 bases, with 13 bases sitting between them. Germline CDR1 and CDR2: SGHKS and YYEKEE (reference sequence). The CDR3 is CASSLTATKDEQFF. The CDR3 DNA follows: TGTGCCAGCAGCTTGACAGCCACCAAGGATGAGCAGTTCTTC.

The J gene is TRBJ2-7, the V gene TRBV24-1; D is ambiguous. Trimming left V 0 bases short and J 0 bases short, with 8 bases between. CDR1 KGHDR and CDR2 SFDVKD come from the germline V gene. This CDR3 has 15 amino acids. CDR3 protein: CATSDLLGPSYEQYF. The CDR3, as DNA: TGTGCCACCAGTGATTTGCTAGGGCCCTCCTACGAGCAGTACTTC.

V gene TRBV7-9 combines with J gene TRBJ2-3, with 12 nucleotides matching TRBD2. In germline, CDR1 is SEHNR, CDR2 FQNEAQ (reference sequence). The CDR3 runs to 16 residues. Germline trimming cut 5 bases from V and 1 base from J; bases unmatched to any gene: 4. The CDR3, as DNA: TGTGCCAGCAGCCAGAGGACTAGCGGGGGCACAGATACGCAGTATTTT. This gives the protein CASSQRTSGGTDTQYF.

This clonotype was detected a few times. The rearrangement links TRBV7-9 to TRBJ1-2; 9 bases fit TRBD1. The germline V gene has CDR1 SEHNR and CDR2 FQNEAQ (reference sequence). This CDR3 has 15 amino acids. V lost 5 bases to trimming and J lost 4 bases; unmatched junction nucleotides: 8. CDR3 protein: CASSPTGTGSYGYTF. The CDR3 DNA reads TGTGCCAGCAGCCCGACCGGGACAGGGTCCTATGGCTACACCTTC.

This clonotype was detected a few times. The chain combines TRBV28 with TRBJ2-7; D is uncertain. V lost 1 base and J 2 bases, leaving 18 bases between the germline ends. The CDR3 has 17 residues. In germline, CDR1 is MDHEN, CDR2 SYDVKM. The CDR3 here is CASSLSGHQLFPYEQYF. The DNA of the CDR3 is TGTGCCAGCAGTTTATCCGGGCACCAGCTGTTTCCCTACGAGCAGTACTTC.